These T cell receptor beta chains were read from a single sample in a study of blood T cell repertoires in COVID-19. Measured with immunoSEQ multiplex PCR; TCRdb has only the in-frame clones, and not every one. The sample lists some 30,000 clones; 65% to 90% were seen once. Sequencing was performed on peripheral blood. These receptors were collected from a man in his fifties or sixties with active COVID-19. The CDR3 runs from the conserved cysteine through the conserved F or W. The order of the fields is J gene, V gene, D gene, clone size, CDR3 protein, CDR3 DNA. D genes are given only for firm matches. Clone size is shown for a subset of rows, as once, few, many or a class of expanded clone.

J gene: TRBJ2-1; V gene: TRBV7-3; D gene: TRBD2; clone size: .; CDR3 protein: CASSRRLAASSYNEQFF; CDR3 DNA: TGTGCCAGCAGCCGGAGACTAGCGGCTAGCTCCTACAATGAGCAGTTCTTC
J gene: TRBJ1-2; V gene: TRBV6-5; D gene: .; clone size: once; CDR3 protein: CASSYSSVSYYGYTF; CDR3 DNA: TGTGCCAGCAGTTACTCGAGCGTCAGTTACTATGGCTACACCTTC
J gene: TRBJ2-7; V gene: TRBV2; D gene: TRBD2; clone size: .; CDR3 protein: CASDHSGGTYEQYF; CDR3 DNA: TGTGCCAGCGATCATAGCGGGGGGACCTACGAGCAGTACTTC
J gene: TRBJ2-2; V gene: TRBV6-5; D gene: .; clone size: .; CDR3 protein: CASSELEEMAGELFF; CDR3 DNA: TGTGCCAGCAGCGAGTTAGAGGAGATGGCCGGGGAGCTGTTTTTT
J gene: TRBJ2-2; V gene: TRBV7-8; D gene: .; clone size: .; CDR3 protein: CASRTTSGLSINTGELFF; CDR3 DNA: TGTGCCAGCAGAACTACCTCGGGACTTAGCATTAACACCGGGGAGCTGTTTTTT
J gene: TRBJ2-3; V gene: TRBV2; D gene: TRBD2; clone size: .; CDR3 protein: CASSELGVAGGPLLFPDTQYF; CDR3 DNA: TGTGCCAGCAGTGAGTTGGGCGTAGCGGGAGGTCCCCTCCTATTTCCAGATACGCAGTATTTT
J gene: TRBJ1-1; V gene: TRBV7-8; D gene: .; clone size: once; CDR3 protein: CASSRDSNTEAFF; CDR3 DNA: TGTGCCAGCAGCCGGGACTCGAACACTGAAGCTTTCTTT
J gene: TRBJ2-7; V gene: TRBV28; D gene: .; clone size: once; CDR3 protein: CASISRGRATYEQYF; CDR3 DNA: TGTGCCAGCATCTCCCGGGGTCGGGCGACCTACGAGCAGTACTTC
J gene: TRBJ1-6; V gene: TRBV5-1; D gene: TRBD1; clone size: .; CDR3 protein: CASSRGQEVNSPLHF; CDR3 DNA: TGCGCCAGCAGTCGCGGACAGGAAGTAAATTCACCCCTCCACTTT
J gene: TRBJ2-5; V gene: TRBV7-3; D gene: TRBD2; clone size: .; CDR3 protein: CASSVSGTLETQYF; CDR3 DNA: TGTGCCAGCAGCGTTAGCGGGACCTTGGAGACCCAGTACTTC
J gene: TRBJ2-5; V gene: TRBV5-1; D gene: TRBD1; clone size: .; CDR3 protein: CASSLEGTGRETQYF; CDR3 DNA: TGCGCCAGCAGCTTGGAAGGGACAGGGAGAGAGACCCAGTACTTC
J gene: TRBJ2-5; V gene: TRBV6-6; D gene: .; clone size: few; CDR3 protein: CASRAGQKQETQYF; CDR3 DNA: TGTGCCAGCAGGGCAGGACAGAAACAAGAGACCCAGTACTTC
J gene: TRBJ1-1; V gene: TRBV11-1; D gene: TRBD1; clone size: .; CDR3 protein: CASSRNRGQGEAFF; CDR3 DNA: TGTGCCAGCAGCCGGAACAGGGGGCAAGGTGAAGCTTTCTTT
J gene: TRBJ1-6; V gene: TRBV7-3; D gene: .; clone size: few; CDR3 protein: CASSLTRDSSSPLHF; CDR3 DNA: TGTGCCAGCAGCTTAACGAGAGACAGTTCTTCACCCCTCCACTTT
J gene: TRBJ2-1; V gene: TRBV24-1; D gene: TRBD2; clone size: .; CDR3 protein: CATSDSLAGARDEQFF; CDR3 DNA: TGTGCCACCAGTGATTCATTAGCGGGAGCGAGGGATGAGCAGTTCTTC
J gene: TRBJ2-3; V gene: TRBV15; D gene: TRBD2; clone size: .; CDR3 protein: CATSGTSGRYTDTQYF; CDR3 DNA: TGTGCCACCAGCGGGACTAGCGGACGGTACACAGATACGCAGTATTTT
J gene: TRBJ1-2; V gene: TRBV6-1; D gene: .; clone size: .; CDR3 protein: CASSDPTGSLGYGYTF; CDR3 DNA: TGTGCCAGCAGTGATCCCACAGGGTCATTAGGCTATGGCTACACCTTC
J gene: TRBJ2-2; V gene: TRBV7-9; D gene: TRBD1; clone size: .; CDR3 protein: CASSDYRGDTGELFF; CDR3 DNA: TGTGCCAGCAGCGACTACAGGGGGGATACCGGGGAGCTGTTTTTT
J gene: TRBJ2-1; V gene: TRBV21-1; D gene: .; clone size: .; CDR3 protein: CASSKFGLAGVCNEQFF; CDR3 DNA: TGTGCCAGCAGCAAATTTGGTCTAGCGGGAGTATGCAATGAGCAGTTCTTC
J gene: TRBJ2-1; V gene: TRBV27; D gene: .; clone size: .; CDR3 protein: CASSTRVGEQFF; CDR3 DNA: TGTGCCAGCAGTACTCGCGTCGGTGAGCAGTTCTTC
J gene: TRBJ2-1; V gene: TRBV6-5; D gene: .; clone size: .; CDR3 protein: CASRDFANNNEQFF; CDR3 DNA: TGTGCCAGCAGGGACTTCGCGAATAACAATGAGCAGTTCTTC
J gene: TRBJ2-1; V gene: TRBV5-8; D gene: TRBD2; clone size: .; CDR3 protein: CASSHSGRTYNEQFF; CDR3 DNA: TGTGCCAGCAGCCACAGCGGGAGAACCTACAATGAGCAGTTCTTC
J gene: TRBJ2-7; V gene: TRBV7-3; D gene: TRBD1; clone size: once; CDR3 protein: CASSPGGTTKEQYF; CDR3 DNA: TGTGCCAGCAGCCCAGGGGGTACTACGAAGGAGCAGTACTTC
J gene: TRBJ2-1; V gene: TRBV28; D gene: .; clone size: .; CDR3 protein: CASSPEGVTPNEQFF; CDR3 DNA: TGTGCCAGCAGCCCCGAGGGGGTAACACCCAATGAGCAGTTCTTC
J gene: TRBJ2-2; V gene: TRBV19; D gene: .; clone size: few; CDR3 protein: CASSTQGGGGGELFF; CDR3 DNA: TGTGCCAGTAGTACGCAGGGCGGGGGCGGCGGGGAGCTGTTTTTT
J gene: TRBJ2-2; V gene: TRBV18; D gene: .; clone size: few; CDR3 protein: CASGFNTGELFF; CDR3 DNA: TGTGCCAGTGGCTTTAACACCGGGGAGCTGTTTTTT
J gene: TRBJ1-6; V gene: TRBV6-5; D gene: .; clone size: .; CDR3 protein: CASKQGTYNSPLHF; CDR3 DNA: TGTGCCAGCAAACAGGGAACCTATAATTCACCCCTCCACTTT
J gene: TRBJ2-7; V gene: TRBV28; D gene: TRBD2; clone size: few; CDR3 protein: CASRRLAGRYEQYF; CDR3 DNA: TGTGCCAGCAGGAGACTAGCGGGTCGATACGAGCAGTACTTC
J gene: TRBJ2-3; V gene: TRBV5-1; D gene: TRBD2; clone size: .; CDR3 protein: CASSDVLAGGTDTQYF; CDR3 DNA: TGCGCCAGCAGCGACGTACTAGCGGGAGGAACAGATACGCAGTATTTT
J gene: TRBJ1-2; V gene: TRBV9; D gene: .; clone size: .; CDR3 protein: CASSVETEGTGGYTF; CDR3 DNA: TGTGCCAGCAGCGTAGAAACGGAGGGGACGGGAGGCTACACCTTC
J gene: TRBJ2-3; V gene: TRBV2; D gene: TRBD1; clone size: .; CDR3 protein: CASSGGTASTDTQYF; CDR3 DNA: TGTGCCAGCAGTGGAGGGACAGCTAGCACAGATACGCAGTATTTT
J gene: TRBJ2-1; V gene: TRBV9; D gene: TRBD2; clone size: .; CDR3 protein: CASSQTSGRAGEQFF; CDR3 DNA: TGTGCCAGCAGCCAAACTAGCGGGAGGGCCGGTGAGCAGTTCTTC
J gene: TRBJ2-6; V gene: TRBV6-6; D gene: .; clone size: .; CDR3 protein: CASSQMSSGANVLTF; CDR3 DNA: TGTGCCAGCAGTCAAATGAGCTCTGGGGCCAACGTCCTGACTTTC
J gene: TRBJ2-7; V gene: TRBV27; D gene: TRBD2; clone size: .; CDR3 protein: CASSSAHGAGGLSSYEQYF; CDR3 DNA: TGTGCCAGCAGTTCGGCCCACGGGGCGGGAGGCCTCAGCTCCTACGAGCAGTACTTC
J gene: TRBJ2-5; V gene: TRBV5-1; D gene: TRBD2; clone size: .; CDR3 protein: CASSPGLAGAIETQYF; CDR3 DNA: TGCGCCAGCAGCCCCGGACTAGCGGGAGCGATCGAGACCCAGTACTTC
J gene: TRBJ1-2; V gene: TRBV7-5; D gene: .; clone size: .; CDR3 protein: CARSLVRWRRGYTF; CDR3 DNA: TGTGCCAGAAGCTTAGTCAGATGGAGGAGGGGCTACACCTTC
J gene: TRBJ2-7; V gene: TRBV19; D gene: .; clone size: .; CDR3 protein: CASSIAAGNRYEQYF; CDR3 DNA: TGTGCCAGTAGTATAGCAGCGGGTAACCGCTACGAGCAGTACTTC